This T cell receptor beta chain is from a study of blood T cell repertoires in COVID-19. The method was immunoSEQ multiplex PCR; TCRdb's version includes in-frame clones alone and lacks a portion of them. Of more than 250,000 clones in the sample, roughly 90% were seen once. This sequence originates from a woman aged 25 to 39 who had recovered from COVID-19. Sequencing was performed on PBMCs or T cells enriched from blood (not recorded which).

The CDR3 DNA reads as TGTGCCAGCAGTGAAGTTCCCAGGTTCGGTGGCTACACCTTC. Translation: CASSEVPRFGGYTF. The chain employs TRBV6-1 and TRBJ1-2; no reliable D call. CDR1 MNHNS and CDR2 SASEGT come from the germline V gene. With 1 base removed from V and 7 bases from J, the gap between germline ends came to 13 bases. CDR3 length equals 14 residues.